This T cell receptor beta chain was profiled in a study of T cell repertoires in cytomegalovirus infection. TCRdb itself ran the reads through MiXCR, one entry per CDR3 protein. The table includes 200,000 to 250,000 distinct CDR3 sequences, 20% to 25% detected once. V shed 1 base and J shed 0 bases, with 3 bases lying between them. CDR3 length equals 13 residues. CDR1 is MDHEN, CDR2 SYDVKM, per germline. The source of this sequence is a human donor in good health (CMV status not recorded). Some clones in this sample may be carry-over from other donors' samples. The chain has TRBV28 and TRBJ2-5; D is unclear. What was sequenced was CD8+ T cells from PBMCs. Written as DNA, the CDR3 is TGTGCCAGCAGTTTATTTCACCAAGAGACCCAGTACTTC. Encoded protein: CASSLFHQETQYF.